This entry lists 17 T cell receptor beta chains sequenced from one sample in a study of blood T cell repertoires in COVID-19. The table came from immunoSEQ multiplex PCR; TCRdb's copy has only in-frame clones and leaves some out. Of roughly 410,000 clones in the sample, around 89% were seen once. The sample comprised peripheral blood. The receptor set was obtained from a woman aged 40 to 49 with COVID-19, enrolled during active disease.

Points on this clone: Sequence at one end of the junction differs from germline and may be a read error. The V call is TRBV7-7, the J call TRBJ1-6, with D hard to call. CDR1 is SSHAT and CDR2 is FNYEAQ in the germline V gene (reference sequence). There are 22 residues in the CDR3. CDR3 amino acids: CASSSGPPSKSRNLLYNSPLHF. CDR3 in DNA: TGTGCTAGCAGCTCGGGTCCCCCAAGCAAAAGTCGAAACCTCCTATATAATTCACCCCTCCACTTT.

This clone turned up a few times. The chain has TRBV6-5 and TRBJ2-7, with a tentative D call TRBD2 (7 bases). This CDR3 spans 15 amino acids. The V gene lost 6 bases and the J gene lost 1 base, with 16 bases spanning the gap. Looked up from germline, CDR1 is MNHEY and CDR2 is SVGAGI. CDR3 sequence (DNA): TGTGCCAGCAGGGGGGGGCGACAGCCTTCCTACGAGCAGTACTTC. Translated: CASRGGRQPSYEQYF.

The V call is TRBV6-2 or TRBV6-3, the J call TRBJ2-7; D is ambiguous. Germline CDR1 and CDR2: MNHEY and SVGEGT. The CDR3 contains 13 residues. V was cut by 2 bases and J by 5 bases, with 10 bases left in between. This CDR3 is CASSYPVGHEQYF. In DNA form, the CDR3 reads TGTGCCAGCAGTTACCCGGTGGGCCACGAGCAGTACTTC.

CDR3 residues: CASSYGQGLVKTEAFF. The DNA for the CDR3 is TGTGCCAGCAGCTACGGACAGGGGTTGGTAAAGACTGAAGCTTTCTTT. The chain has TRBV5-4 and TRBJ1-1, with 9 bases fitting TRBD1. Per the germline V gene, CDR1 is SGHNT and CDR2 is YYREEE (reference sequence). V trimming: 3 bases; J trimming: 5 bases; junction bases outside the gene matches: 11. This CDR3 contains 16 residues.

The rearrangement uses TRBV29-1 and TRBJ1-1, with D perhaps matching TRBD1 (5 bases). The V and J ends lost 0 bases and 1 base respectively, with 6 bases between them. The CDR3 spans 13 residues. Germline V gene sequence: CDR1 SQVTM, CDR2 ANQGSEA. CDR3 coding DNA: TGCAGCGTTGAAGAAACAGGGAACACTGAAGCTTTCTTT. It specifies CSVEETGNTEAFF. Drawing the rest from reference TRBV29-1 and TRBJ1-1, the complete variable domain is SAVISQKPSRDICQRGTSLTIQCQVDSQVTMMFWYRQQPGQSLTLIATANQGSEATYESGFVIDKFPISRPNLTFSTLTVSNMSPEDSSIYLCSVEETGNTEAFFGQGTRLTVV.

In its sample, this clone was seen once. The chain links TRBV10-3 to TRBJ2-5; 9 bases align to TRBD2. The CDR3 has 15 residues. V trimming: 5 bases; J trimming: 6 bases; junction bases outside the gene matches: 10. From germline, CDR1 is ENHRY and CDR2 SYGVKD. For the CDR3, the DNA is TGTGCCATCAGTAATAGCGGGAGTGAGACAAAGACCCAGTACTTC. Translation: CAISNSGSETKTQYF.

The genes are TRBV5-1 and TRBJ2-3; D is perhaps TRBD1 (5 bases). Germline CDR1 SGHRS, CDR2 YFSETQ. The V and J ends lost 0 bases and 0 bases respectively, with 17 bases between them. CDR3 length: 18 residues. This CDR3 is CASSLEVLTGASTDTQYF. Written as DNA, the CDR3 is TGCGCCAGCAGCTTGGAAGTTTTAACAGGAGCTAGCACAGATACGCAGTATTTT. The entire variable domain, with the rest obtained from reference TRBV5-1 and TRBJ2-3, is as follows: KAGVTQTPRYLIKTRGQQVTLSCSPISGHRSVSWYQQTPGQGLQFLFEYFSETQRNKGNFPGRFSGRQFSNSRSEMNVSTLELGDSALYLCASSLEVLTGASTDTQYFGPGTRLTVL.

The chain carries TRBV5-1 and TRBJ1-2; D is possibly TRBD1 (6 bases). Germline assignment: CDR1 SGHRS and CDR2 YFSETQ. The CDR3 runs to 13 residues. V shed 0 bases and J shed 6 bases, with 9 bases lying between them. The DNA of the CDR3 is TGCGCCAGCAGCTTGGCAGGGGCTAATGGCTACACCTTC. Translated, it gives CASSLAGANGYTF.

This clone occurred once. The chain uses TRBV18 and TRBJ2-2; TRBD1 matches at 8 bases. V lost 6 bases to trimming and J lost 3 bases; unmatched junction nucleotides: 9. The germline V gene encodes CDR1 KGHSH and CDR2 LQKENI. CDR3 length: 16 amino acids. The CDR3 DNA is TGTGCCAGCTCCCCGCGTTTGACAGGGGACACCGGGGAGCTGTTTTTT. Translating gives CASSPRLTGDTGELFF.

This chain uses TRBV6-1 with TRBJ1-6, with unresolved D. V lost 2 bases and J lost 5, with 10 bases in between. The CDR3 runs 15 residues. CDR1 is MNHNS and CDR2 is SASEGT in the germline V gene. The CDR3 spells CASSESGANNSPLHF. The CDR3 DNA reads as TGTGCCAGCAGTGAAAGTGGAGCAAATAATTCACCCCTCCACTTT.

The V call is TRBV28, the J call TRBJ1-6; possible D gene TRBD1, 5 bases. Germline loops: CDR1 MDHEN, CDR2 SYDVKM. V lost 3 bases and J lost 8, with 17 bases in between. The CDR3 is 16 residues long. The DNA of the CDR3 is TGTGCCAGCAGTTTGTTGCGGGGCCGGGTAGATTCACCCCTCCACTTT. Protein sequence: CASSLLRGRVDSPLHF.

V usage is TRBV21-1 and J usage is TRBJ1-4; the table's D call, TRBD1, has no DNA check behind it. TRBV21-1 is classified as a pseudogene. The CDR3 spans 16 residues. CDR3 protein: CASSKVPGSADEKLFF. The DNA of the CDR3 is TGTGCCAGCAGCAAAGTACCAGGGTCAGCAGATGAAAAACTGTTTTTT.

The chain employs TRBV6-2 or TRBV6-3 and TRBJ2-5; 7 bases fit TRBD1. V gave up 2 bases and J gave up 2 bases; unmatched junction bases: 8. From germline, CDR1 is MNHEY and CDR2 SVGEGT. The CDR3 runs to 16 residues. In DNA, the CDR3 is TGTGCCAGCAGTTACCTACCACGGGACAGACAAGAGACCCAGTACTTC. Encoded protein: CASSYLPRDRQETQYF.

The V and J genes are TRBV4-1 and TRBJ1-5; no clear D. The CDR3 spans 14 residues. V was shortened by 1 base and J by 4 bases, with 8 bases between the two germline ends. Looked up from germline, CDR1 is MGHRA and CDR2 is YSYEKL. The CDR3 sequence is CASSQGAVNQPQHF. The CDR3 DNA reads as TGCGCCAGCAGCCAAGGAGCCGTAAATCAGCCCCAGCATTTT.

The CDR3: CASSFLARGTYEQYF. The CDR3, as DNA: TGTGCCAGCAGCTTCCTAGCTAGAGGAACCTACGAGCAGTACTTC. The chain carries TRBV5-4 and TRBJ2-7; maybe TRBD2 (5 bases). The CDR3 sequence is 15 residues long. Trimming stripped 2 bases from V and 2 bases from J, with 14 bases between. Germline V gene sequence: CDR1 SGHNT, CDR2 YYREEE (reference sequence).

This clone was counted between two and nine times. The J gene is TRBJ1-2, the V gene TRBV2, with D possibly being TRBD1 (5 bases). The CDR3 has 13 amino acids. With 4 bases removed from V and 7 bases from J, the gap between germline ends came to 13 bases. CDR1 is SNHLY, CDR2 FYNNEI, per germline. The CDR3 DNA is TGTGCCAGCAGTGTTAAGGGAAGGGGTGGCTACACCTTC. It is translated as CASSVKGRGGYTF.

This chain joins TRBV7-3 and TRBJ1-1; a weak D match, TRBD1 (6 bases). Germline V lookup: CDR1 SGHTA, CDR2 FQGTGA. This CDR3 region has 14 residues. The V and J ends lost 1 base and 4 bases respectively, with 10 bases between them. The CDR3 coding sequence is TGTGCCAGCAGCTTAAACACAGGGATCACTGAAGCTTTCTTT. Translating gives CASSLNTGITEAFF.